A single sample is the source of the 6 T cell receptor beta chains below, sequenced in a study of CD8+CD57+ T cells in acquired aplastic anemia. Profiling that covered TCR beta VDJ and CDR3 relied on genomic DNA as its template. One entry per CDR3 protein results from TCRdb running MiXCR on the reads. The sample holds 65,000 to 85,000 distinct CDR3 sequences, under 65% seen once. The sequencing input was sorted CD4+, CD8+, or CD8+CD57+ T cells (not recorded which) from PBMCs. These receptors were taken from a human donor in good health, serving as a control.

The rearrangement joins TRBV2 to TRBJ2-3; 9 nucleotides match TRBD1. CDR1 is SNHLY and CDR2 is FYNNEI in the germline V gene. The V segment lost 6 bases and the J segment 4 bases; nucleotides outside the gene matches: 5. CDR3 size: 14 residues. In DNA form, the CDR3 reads TGTGCCAGCAGGGGCACAGGGGGCGCAGATACGCAGTATTTT. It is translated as CASRGTGGADTQYF.

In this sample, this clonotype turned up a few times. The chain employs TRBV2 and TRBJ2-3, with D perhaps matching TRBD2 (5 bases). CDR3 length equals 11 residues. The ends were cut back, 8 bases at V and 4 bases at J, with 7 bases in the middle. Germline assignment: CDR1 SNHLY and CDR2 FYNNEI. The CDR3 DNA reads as TGTGCCAGCGCACTAGCAGATACGCAGTATTTT. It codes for CASALADTQYF. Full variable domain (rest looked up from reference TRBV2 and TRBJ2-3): EPEVTQTPSHQVTQMGQEVILRCVPISNHLYFYWYRQILGQKVEFLVSFYNNEISEKSEIFDDQFSVERPDGSNFTLKIRSTKLEDSAMYFCASALADTQYFGPGTRLTVL.

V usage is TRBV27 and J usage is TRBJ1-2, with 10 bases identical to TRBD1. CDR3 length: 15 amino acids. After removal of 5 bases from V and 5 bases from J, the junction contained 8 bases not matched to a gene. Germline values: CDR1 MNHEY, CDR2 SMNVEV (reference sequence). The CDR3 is CASSRTTGGEYGYTF. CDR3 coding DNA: TGTGCCAGCAGTCGAACGACAGGGGGCGAGTATGGCTACACCTTC.

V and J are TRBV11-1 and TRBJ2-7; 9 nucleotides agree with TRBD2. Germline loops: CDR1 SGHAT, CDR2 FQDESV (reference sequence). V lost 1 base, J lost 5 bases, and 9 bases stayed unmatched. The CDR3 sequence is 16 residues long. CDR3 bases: TGTGCCAGCAGCTTAGATTGGGGACTAGCTTCCCACGAGCAGTACTTC. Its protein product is CASSLDWGLASHEQYF.

CDR3 sequence reads: CASSLEQDHEAFF. Here the CDR3 DNA reads TGCGCCAGCAGCTTGGAGCAGGACCACGAAGCTTTCTTT. V and J are TRBV5-1 and TRBJ1-1; D call uncertain. The germline gives CDR1 SGHRS, CDR2 YFSETQ. The CDR3 is made up of 13 amino acids. V shed 0 bases and J shed 8 bases, with 11 bases lying between them.

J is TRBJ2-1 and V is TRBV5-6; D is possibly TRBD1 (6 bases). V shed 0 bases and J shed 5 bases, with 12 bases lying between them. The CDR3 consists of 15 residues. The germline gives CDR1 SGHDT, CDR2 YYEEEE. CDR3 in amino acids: CASSLGRQVNNEQFF. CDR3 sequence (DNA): TGTGCCAGCAGCTTGGGCAGACAGGTAAACAATGAGCAGTTCTTC. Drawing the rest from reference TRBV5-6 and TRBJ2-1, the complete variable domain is DAGVTQSPTHLIKTRGQQVTLRCSPKSGHDTVSWYQQALGQGPQFIFQYYEEEERQRGNFPDRFSGHQFPNYSSELNVNALLLGDSALYLCASSLGRQVNNEQFFGPGTRLTVL.